This TCR beta chain was documented in a study of cytomegalovirus exposure and HLA in healthy donors. General study results and limits: A later look showed TCR association rates differing by HLA locus, highest for DRB1 and lowest for HLA-C. As a later analysis revealed, most CMV-associated TCR beta chains appeared HLA-restricted.

PCR employed 60 Vbeta and 13 Jbeta primers. Libraries were prepared by immunoSEQ multiplex PCR; TCRdb keeps only in-frame clonotypes and omits some of them. This sample has around 72,000 clones; just over 75% occur once, and the top ten carry approximately 5.8%. Turning to this clone: Its antigen remains unidentified.

Sequenced input: PBMCs. The clonotype comes from a man aged 50-60 years in good health and CMV-seronegative.

Written as DNA, the CDR3 is TGTGCCAGCAGCTTTGGACTAGCGGGAGGGAAGGGTGAGCAGTTCTTC. This codes for CASSFGLAGGKGEQFF. The chain has TRBV5-6 and TRBJ2-1, with TRBD2 identical over 15 bases. The junction had 6 bases not matched to a gene; V was cut back by 2 bases and J by 9 bases. There are 16 residues in the CDR3. Per the germline V gene, CDR1 is SGHDT and CDR2 is YYEEEE. The variable domain in full, with the rest retrieved from reference TRBV5-6 and TRBJ2-1, is DAGVTQSPTHLIKTRGQQVTLRCSPKSGHDTVSWYQQALGQGPQFIFQYYEEEERQRGNFPDRFSGHQFPNYSSELNVNALLLGDSALYLCASSFGLAGGKGEQFFGPGTRLTVL.